Below are 27 T cell receptor beta chains sequenced from a single sample in a study of beta chain features in type 1 diabetes. Findings of the study overall: People with Type 1 diabetes carried modestly yet significantly shorter TCRB CDR3s in all four CD4+ subsets.

What was sequenced were expressed TCRB transcripts, since all of the isolated RNA had been reverse transcribed. The table came from immunoSEQ multiplex PCR; TCRdb's copy has only in-frame clones and leaves some out. The sample records approximately 26,000 clones, around 60% being singletons. These receptors lack a known antigen. Sequencing was performed on Tregs from blood. These receptors came from a woman between 25 and 40 years old with type 1 diabetes.

The chain employs TRBV2 and TRBJ1-2; 9 nucleotides match TRBD1. CDR3 size: 13 residues. Germline V gene data show CDR1 as SNHLY and CDR2 as FYNNEI. J lost 7 bases, V lost 4 bases, and 4 bases had no gene match. The CDR3 reads CASSGTGGGGYTF. CDR3 bases: TGTGCCAGCAGTGGAACAGGGGGCGGTGGCTACACCTTC.

The rearrangement uses TRBV5-1 and TRBJ2-7, with a possible D match to TRBD2 (5 bases). V was pared by 4 bases and J by 3 bases, with 14 bases between. Germline V gene lookup returns CDR1 SGHRS and CDR2 YFSETQ. The CDR3 runs 14 residues. CDR3 region: CASSPQEVGYEQYF. CDR3 bases: TGCGCCAGCAGCCCTCAGGAGGTTGGCTACGAGCAGTACTTC. The variable domain in full, completed from reference TRBV5-1 and TRBJ2-7, reads KAGVTQTPRYLIKTRGQQVTLSCSPISGHRSVSWYQQTPGQGLQFLFEYFSETQRNKGNFPGRFSGRQFSNSRSEMNVSTLELGDSALYLCASSPQEVGYEQYFGPGTRLTVT.

Here the CDR3 reads CASSPSGETNEKLFF. The DNA for the CDR3 is TGTGCCAGCTCACCCTCTGGGGAGACTAATGAAAAACTGTTTTTT. The chain carries TRBV18 and TRBJ1-4; D unresolved. Germline CDR1 is KGHSH and CDR2 is LQKENI. V lost 3 bases and J 2 bases, leaving 10 bases between the germline ends. The CDR3 consists of 15 residues.

The chain carries TRBV9 and TRBJ1-1; D gene unclear. Germline CDR1 and CDR2: SGDLS and YYNGEE. The CDR3 runs 13 residues. The ends were cut back, 2 bases at V and 4 bases at J, with 9 bases in the middle. In DNA, the CDR3 is TGTGCCAGCAGCGTTAGGGAGGTCACTGAAGCTTTCTTT. It codes for CASSVREVTEAFF.

Points on this clone: One end of the junction does not line up with germline, which may come from a read error. The V gene is TRBV7-7, the J gene TRBJ2-1, with a possible D match to TRBD2 (6 bases). The CDR3 extends over 15 amino acids. CDR1 is SSHAT, CDR2 FNYEAQ, per germline (reference sequence). This CDR3 reads CASSPLSGAYNEQFF. CDR3 nucleotides: TGTGCTAGCAGCCCTCTTAGCGGAGCTTACAATGAGCAGTTCTTC.

The chain couples TRBV5-4 to TRBJ2-2, with D unresolved. The V end was cut by 5 bases, the J end by 2 bases, with 13 bases between. CDR3 length equals 15 residues. Germline V lookup: CDR1 SGHNT, CDR2 YYREEE (reference sequence). The CDR3, as DNA: TGTGCCAGCAGGTCTTCTCTTAGTAACACCGGGGAGCTGTTTTTT. Its protein is CASRSSLSNTGELFF.

Only one count was recorded for this clone. The rearrangement links TRBV9 to TRBJ2-3; TRBD1 agrees at 7 bases. The J segment lost 0 bases and the V segment lost 4 bases, leaving 2 bases of the junction unmatched. The CDR3 runs 14 residues. CDR1 is SGDLS, CDR2 YYNGEE, per germline. DNA for the CDR3: TGTGCCAGCAGCCAGGGACAGAGCACAGATACGCAGTATTTT. It is translated as CASSQGQSTDTQYF.

V usage is TRBV7-2 and J usage is TRBJ2-3; 7 bases fit TRBD2. V shed 2 bases and J 4 bases; nucleotides not matched to a gene: 3. This CDR3 comprises 14 residues. The germline CDR1 and CDR2 sequences are SGHTA and FQGNSA. The CDR3 here is CASSLLGGADTQYF. As DNA, the CDR3 is TGTGCCAGCAGCTTACTGGGAGGGGCAGATACGCAGTATTTT.

The genes are TRBV14 and TRBJ1-1; D uncertain. The V gene's germline CDR1 is SGHDN and CDR2 FVKESK. The V end was cut by 1 base, the J end by 0 bases, with 3 bases between. There are 13 residues in the CDR3. CDR3 DNA sequence: TGTGCCAGCAGCCAAGCCATGAACACTGAAGCTTTCTTT. This encodes CASSQAMNTEAFF.

The chain recombines TRBV28 with TRBJ2-5; TRBD2 aligns across 7 bases. V dropped 5 bases and J dropped 3; count of bases not matched to a gene: 6. The CDR3 sequence is 14 residues long. Germline lookup yields CDR1 MDHEN and CDR2 SYDVKM. CDR3 sequence: CASSQSSGEETQYF. The CDR3 bases are TGTGCCAGCAGTCAATCTAGCGGTGAAGAGACCCAGTACTTC. Drawing the rest from reference TRBV28 and TRBJ2-5, the complete variable domain is DVKVTQSSRYLVKRTGEKVFLECVQDMDHENMFWYRQDPGLGLRLIYFSYDVKMKEKGDIPEGYSVSREKKERFSLILESASTNQTSMYLCASSQSSGEETQYFGPGTRLLVL.

V gene TRBV29-1 combines with J gene TRBJ2-5, with 8 bases identical to TRBD2. This CDR3 is built from 12 residues. The J segment lost 4 bases and the V segment lost 5 bases, leaving 3 bases of the junction unmatched. Germline CDR1 reads SQVTM; CDR2 reads ANQGSEA. CDR3 amino acids: CSVLGLGETQYF. As DNA, the CDR3 is TGCAGCGTTTTGGGACTAGGAGAGACCCAGTACTTC.

V is TRBV5-1 and J is TRBJ1-5; weak D call: TRBD1 (5 bases). The CDR3 is 15 residues long. Deletions cut 4 bases from V and 4 bases from J, with 15 bases between. Germline CDR1 reads SGHRS; CDR2 reads YFSETQ. DNA of the CDR3: TGCGCCAGCAGCCCAGAATCAGGGAGGAATCAGCCCCAGCATTTT. It encodes CASSPESGRNQPQHF.

The V call is TRBV15, the J call TRBJ1-1; D remains ambiguous. Germline V gives CDR1 LNHNV, CDR2 YYDKDF (reference sequence). The CDR3 covers 15 residues. Between the trimmed V and J ends, which lost 1 base and 5 bases, there was a span of 14 bases. CDR3 amino acids: CATSRAVSLRTEAFF. CDR3 in DNA: TGTGCCACCAGCAGAGCGGTTTCTTTGAGGACTGAAGCTTTCTTT.

This chain uses TRBV7-3 with TRBJ2-1; D is undetermined. CDR1 SGHTA and CDR2 FQGTGA come from the germline V gene. V dropped 5 bases and J dropped 8 bases, with 13 bases sitting between them. The length of the CDR3 is 13 residues. The chain's CDR3 is CASSPRIGDEQFF. CDR3 DNA: TGTGCCAGCAGCCCACGCATCGGAGATGAGCAGTTCTTC.

V is TRBV7-3 and J is TRBJ2-5; 8 bases align to TRBD1. V shed 5 bases and J 2 bases; nucleotides not matched to a gene: 10. CDR1 is SGHTA and CDR2 is FQGTGA in the germline V gene. CDR3 size: 16 residues. The CDR3 DNA reads TGTGCCAGCAGCCCCGGGACAGGCGGGTGGCAAGAGACCCAGTACTTC. As protein: CASSPGTGGWQETQYF.

The V gene is TRBV5-1, the J gene TRBJ1-3; D gene unclear. The CDR3 has 14 amino acids. In germline, CDR1 is SGHRS, CDR2 YFSETQ. V lost 4 bases and J lost 0, with 8 bases in between. CDR3 sequence: CASSVDSSGNTIYF. The CDR3 coding sequence is TGCGCCAGCAGCGTAGATAGCTCTGGAAACACCATATATTTT.

The chain uses TRBV6-5 and TRBJ2-3; a weak D match, TRBD2 (6 bases). Trimming took off 10 bases at V and 2 bases at J, with 16 bases between the two ends. CDR3 length: 14 residues. CDR1 MNHEY and CDR2 SVGAGI come from the germline V gene. DNA of the CDR3: TGTGCCACCCAGACTAGGCGGGACACAGATACGCAGTATTTT. Amino acids: CATQTRRDTDTQYF.

This clone occurred a few times. The chain joins TRBV28 to TRBJ1-3, with D perhaps matching TRBD1 (6 bases). From germline, CDR1 is MDHEN and CDR2 SYDVKM. The CDR3 extends over 17 amino acids. Trimming pared 6 bases from V and 0 bases from J, leaving 18 bases between. The CDR3 sequence is CASSPGGGTVSGNTIYF. The DNA for the CDR3 is TGTGCCAGCAGCCCGGGGGGCGGGACGGTCTCTGGAAACACCATATATTTT.

This clone was seen just once. V is TRBV6-1 and J is TRBJ2-7; 8 positions match TRBD1. Looked up from germline, CDR1 is MNHNS and CDR2 is SASEGT. V shed 11 bases, J shed 2 bases, and the junction held 14 bases outside the gene matches. The CDR3 consists of 15 residues. CDR3 loop: CAGALRSGGAYEQYF. The DNA for the CDR3 is TGTGCCGGCGCCTTGCGGTCAGGGGGCGCCTACGAGCAGTACTTC.

This clone appeared a few times. This chain links TRBV29-1 with TRBJ2-2; no clear D gene. V was cut by 4 bases and J by 4 bases, with 10 bases left in between. CDR1 SQVTM and CDR2 ANQGSEA come from the germline V gene. This CDR3 has 13 amino acids. Here the CDR3 reads CSVARPTTGELFF. The DNA of the CDR3 is TGCAGCGTTGCTAGACCCACCACCGGGGAGCTGTTTTTT.

The chain has TRBV18 and TRBJ2-6; no firm D call. This CDR3 is 13 amino acids long. Germline V gene lookup returns CDR1 KGHSH and CDR2 LQKENI. Deletions cut 5 bases from V and 2 bases from J, with 4 bases between. CDR3 in amino acids: CASSSTGANVLTF. In DNA, the CDR3 is TGTGCCAGCTCATCTACTGGGGCCAACGTCCTGACTTTC.

The chain has TRBV28 and TRBJ1-1, with TRBD1 matching 7 bases. CDR1 MDHEN and CDR2 SYDVKM come from the germline V gene. V was pared by 4 bases and J by 0 bases, with 2 bases of the junction left unmatched. The CDR3 totals 14 residues. CDR3 sequence (DNA): TGTGCCAGCAGTTGGGGACAGCTGAACACTGAAGCTTTCTTT. It encodes CASSWGQLNTEAFF.

The CDR3 DNA sequence: TGCAGCGTGCTGGCAGTGGACTATGGCTACACCTTC. Translating it yields CSVLAVDYGYTF. The chain couples TRBV29-1 to TRBJ1-2; D is uncertain. V gave up 6 bases and J gave up 3 bases, with 11 bases separating them. The length of the CDR3 is 12 residues. In germline, CDR1 is SQVTM, CDR2 ANQGSEA.

J is TRBJ2-7 and V is TRBV5-1; 9 nucleotides match TRBD1. The CDR3 sequence is 14 residues long. The ends lost 5 bases at V and 3 bases at J; junction bases unmatched: 6. Germline V gene sequence: CDR1 SGHRS, CDR2 YFSETQ. CDR3 amino acids: CASSTRQGGYEQYF. DNA for the CDR3: TGCGCCAGCAGTACCCGACAGGGGGGCTACGAGCAGTACTTC.

The rearrangement uses TRBV6-1 and TRBJ2-3; TRBD2 matches 7 bases. V lost 7 bases to trimming and J lost 4 bases; unmatched junction nucleotides: 11. This CDR3 contains 15 residues. The germline V gene encodes CDR1 MNHNS and CDR2 SASEGT. The CDR3 spells CASKVIGGSADTQYF. The CDR3 DNA reads TGTGCCAGCAAGGTGATTGGCGGGAGCGCAGATACGCAGTATTTT.

The J gene is TRBJ2-1, the V gene TRBV10-3, with D tentatively TRBD2 (6 bases). V was clipped by 10 bases and J by 4 bases, with 14 bases between them. Germline lookup yields CDR1 ENHRY and CDR2 SYGVKD. This CDR3 is 13 amino acids long. The CDR3 bases are TGTGCCACCATAGCGGAGCCTTACAATGAGCAGTTCTTC. It is translated as CATIAEPYNEQFF.

This clone has a handful of counts. The chain has TRBV30 and TRBJ2-5; 9 positions agree with TRBD2. V trimming: 0 bases; J trimming: 5 bases; junction bases outside the gene matches: 7. Looked up from germline, CDR1 is GTSNPN and CDR2 is SVGIG (reference sequence). The CDR3 loop spans 15 amino acids. As DNA, the CDR3 is TGTGCCTGGAGTGTCGATAGCGGGAGCGGTGAGACCCAGTACTTC. Protein: CAWSVDSGSGETQYF.